This is a list of T cell receptor beta chains from one sample in a study of regulatory T cells in long-lasting Graves disease. In TCRdb, the multiplex PCR reads were re-called with MiXCR into one record per CDR3 protein. The top ten hold less than 25% of the sample, which has 300,000 to 500,000 distinct CDR3 sequences, around 20% seen once. Sequencing used peripheral blood mononuclear cells (PBMCs), obtained when the disease was refractory, from a patient treated with antithyroid drugs. The receptors were sampled from a female donor with Graves disease. Each CDR3 is given without its conserved first and last residue. The D gene is left open where the match is weak.

v_call d_call cdr3_aa
TRBV20-1 NA SAARGNSYEQY
TRBV27 TRBD2 ASRLSGARELF
TRBV20-1 NA SASRTRGENTEAF
TRBV6-1 TRBD1 ASSGTGRATEAF
TRBV20-1 TRBD2 SARIAGGTGELF
TRBV7-8 TRBD1 ASSPTGVAEQY
TRBV5-1 TRBD1 ASSLAGTGKDTGVLF
TRBV27 NA ASSYQLETGELF
TRBV10-2 NA ASRVGGGIYEQY
TRBV20-1 TRBD1 SALDRGQSSNQPQH
TRBV28 NA ASSLEQGHQPQH
TRBV2 TRBD1 ASSGGQGAYIQY
TRBV28 TRBD2 ASSLGREGRTGELF
TRBV5-6 NA ASSSFLPGRWNNEQF
TRBV27 TRBD1 ASHPTGGMYEQY
TRBV12-3/TRBV12-4 NA ASSPVGELF
TRBV20-1 TRBD2 SAREPSGRATDTQY
TRBV7-9 NA ASSLAGGPNTEAF
TRBV20-1 NA SARDSFSTEAF
TRBV28 NA ASSLHEQF
TRBV5-1 NA ASSPDLYQETQY
TRBV24-1 NA ATSEPGYQETQY
TRBV5-1 NA ASSWGTASGLF
TRBV28 TRBD2 ASSLYGLAIEQY
TRBV3-1 NA ASSQGRAAVLVYEQY
TRBV19 TRBD2 ASSSRTSGRDYYEQY
TRBV19 NA ASSDIPAGEETQY
TRBV28 TRBD1 ASSPGDRGSSGANVLT
TRBV29-1 NA SVDGGTPKAF
TRBV7-2 NA ASSYHPGPRSSGNTIY
TRBV7-3 TRBD2 ASSLTPSGENEQF
TRBV6-1 NA ASSKGGLTGELF
TRBV27 NA ASSQLKEGNEQY
TRBV7-2 TRBD1 ASSRGGTGAGEAF
TRBV4-3 NA ASSQDTGTNQPQH
TRBV27 NA ASSGVGGVNQPQH
TRBV6-5 NA ASSYSYYEQY
TRBV7-2 TRBD2 ASSPTGGETQY
TRBV3-1 TRBD2 ASSQDQGLAGIGEQF
TRBV7-8 NA ASTLVGLWETQY
TRBV27 TRBD2 ASRRVPTSGMGYEQF
TRBV20-1 NA SARYANQGYT
TRBV30 NA AWIETGNLYEQY
TRBV25-1 NA ASSGLGRGDTEAF
TRBV3-1 NA ASSQGHNEQF
TRBV3-1 TRBD1 ASSQDRFKGQGGTEAF
TRBV10-3 NA AIRDPNNEQF
TRBV6-2/TRBV6-3 NA ASRWASTDTQY
TRBV27 TRBD2 ASSLMSSGTETQY
TRBV11-2 TRBD2 ANHGPGQDTQLWREGRETQY
TRBV7-2 NA ASSLVAGGNAGGENEQF
TRBV28 NA ASAEAEPGYEQY
TRBV24-1 NA ATSDVDNQPQH
TRBV6-5 TRBD1 ASSIPLAGGNQPQH
TRBV28 NA ASSILRTTRGPKKSSYEQY
TRBV7-9 TRBD2 ASSLGLAGIFQETQY
TRBV20-1 TRBD2 SASLGAGEETQY